The 4 T cell receptor beta chains below come from one sample, sequenced in a study of primary melanoma T cells and metastatic recurrence. Method: immunoSEQ multiplex PCR; TCRdb's copy keeps in-frame clones and lacks some. The table includes 1,500 or so clones, roughly nine tenths detected once. Source material: melanoma tumor tissue. All receptors come from a human donor with melanoma.

The gene calls are TRBV30 and TRBJ2-6, with TRBD1 matching over 9 bases. CDR3 length equals 16 residues. In germline, CDR1 is GTSNPN, CDR2 SVGIG (reference sequence). V shed 5 bases and J 3 bases; nucleotides not matched to a gene: 8. CDR3 residues: CAWARTGAGGANVLTF. In nucleotides, the CDR3 is TGTGCCTGGGCTAGGACAGGGGCAGGTGGGGCCAACGTCCTGACTTTC.

The gene calls are TRBV19 and TRBJ2-5; D is ambiguous. Germline V lookup: CDR1 LNHDA, CDR2 SQIVND (reference sequence). This CDR3 is built from 13 residues. Trimming shortened V by 5 bases and J by 1 base, and 8 bases separated the two germline ends. CDR3 bases: TGTGCCAGTAGTGGGGTCATCCAAGAGACCCAGTACTTC. This sequence encodes CASSGVIQETQYF.

V gene TRBV19 combines with J gene TRBJ2-7, with a possible D match to TRBD2 (7 bases). CDR3 length: 15 amino acids. V was cut by 10 bases and J by 1 base, with 20 bases left in between. Germline CDR1 is LNHDA and CDR2 is SQIVND (reference sequence). This CDR3 reads CATKHDGGASYEQYF. The CDR3 nucleotides are TGTGCCACCAAGCATGATGGGGGGGCGTCCTACGAGCAGTACTTC. The full variable domain, rest sourced from reference TRBV19 and TRBJ2-7, is DGGITQSPKYLFRKEGQNVTLSCEQNLNHDAMYWYRQDPGQGLRLIYYSQIVNDFQKGDIAEGYSVSREKKESFPLTVTSAQKNPTAFYLCATKHDGGASYEQYFGPGTRLTVT.

The chain is built from TRBV27 and TRBJ2-7; D possibly uses TRBD1 or TRBD2 (5 bases each). V was shortened by 6 bases and J by 6 bases, with 18 bases between the two germline ends. This CDR3 is 14 amino acids long. Germline CDR1 is MNHEY and CDR2 is SMNVEV (reference sequence). The CDR3 DNA reads as TGTGCCAGCAGACCCGGGACCCGTGGTTTCGAGCAGTACTTC. This gives the protein CASRPGTRGFEQYF.